This passage covers 29 T cell receptor beta chains from one sample sequenced in a study of spatial heterogeneity in lung cancer. The time point denotes: sample taken at primary tumor resection. Sequencing was performed on whole RNA extracted from tumor and nontumor lung tissue, or from frozen PBMC, and the material was left unsorted. A single record per CDR3 protein comes from TCRdb applying MiXCR to the 5' RACE reads. Of around 92,000 distinct CDR3 sequences detected, more than 10% appear once; the ten largest clones hold about 40%. The source material was PBMCs, sampled at surgery. The receptors originated from a male donor with early-stage non-small cell lung cancer.

The chain links TRBV20-1 to TRBJ2-3; TRBD2 aligns across 11 bases. V trimming: 7 bases; J trimming: 2 bases; junction bases outside the gene matches: 5. Germline V gene sequence: CDR1 DFQATT, CDR2 SNEGSKA (reference sequence). The CDR3 extends over 14 amino acids. The CDR3 here is CSDTSGGVTDTQYF. The CDR3 nucleotides read TGCAGTGATACTAGCGGGGGAGTCACAGATACGCAGTATTTT.

The chain has TRBV29-1 and TRBJ1-1; the match to TRBD1 covers 7 bases. V dropped 4 bases and J dropped 0; count of bases not matched to a gene: 2. The CDR3 totals 13 residues. Germline V CDR1 and CDR2: SQVTM, ANQGSEA. CDR3 DNA sequence: TGCAGCGTTGGACAGGGAGTGAACACTGAAGCTTTCTTT. Translating it yields CSVGQGVNTEAFF.

This clonotype was recorded a few times. The V call is TRBV9, the J call TRBJ1-1; D call uncertain. The germline V and J ends were trimmed by 0 bases and 3 bases, with 6 bases remaining between them. The CDR3 extends over 13 amino acids. Germline V lookup: CDR1 SGDLS, CDR2 YYNGEE. CDR3 residues: CASSVGPDTEAFF. The CDR3 nucleotides are TGTGCCAGCAGCGTAGGCCCGGACACTGAAGCTTTCTTT. Complete variable domain (other parts from reference TRBV9 and TRBJ1-1): DSGVTQTPKHLITATGQRVTLRCSPRSGDLSVYWYQQSLDQGLQFLIQYYNGEERAKGNILERFSAQQFPDLHSELNLSSLELGDSALYFCASSVGPDTEAFFGQGTRLTVV.

This clonotype has just a few counts. This chain links TRBV19 with TRBJ1-5; 8 nucleotides line up with TRBD1. Germline CDR1 reads LNHDA; CDR2 reads SQIVND (reference sequence). This CDR3 has 18 amino acids. J gave up 4 bases and V 0 bases, and 11 bases lay outside the gene matches. CDR3 nucleotides: TGTGCCAGTAGTATAGAGTTCCGCGACAGGGGATTTAATCAGCCCCAGCATTTT. Its translation: CASSIEFRDRGFNQPQHF.

The V gene is TRBV24-1, the J gene TRBJ2-3; possible D gene TRBD1, 8 bases. The germline gives CDR1 KGHDR, CDR2 SFDVKD. With 4 bases removed from V and 5 bases from J, the gap between germline ends came to 24 bases. The CDR3 length is 18 residues. CDR3 protein: CATSEGGTGLRLRDTQYF. DNA of the CDR3: TGTGCCACCAGTGAGGGAGGGACAGGACTGAGATTGAGAGATACGCAGTATTTT.

The rearrangement links TRBV18 to TRBJ1-2; no reliable D call. Germline V gene data show CDR1 as KGHSH and CDR2 as LQKENI. The CDR3 consists of 17 residues. Trimming took off 3 bases at V and 8 bases at J, with 25 bases between the two ends. The CDR3 DNA follows: TGTGCCAGCTCACCGCTTCCGAGCCAGGCCTCGCTCGGGGGCTACACCTTC. Amino acid sequence: CASSPLPSQASLGGYTF. The complete variable domain, with remaining parts taken from reference TRBV18 and TRBJ1-2, reads NAGVMQNPRHLVRRRGQEARLRCSPMKGHSHVYWYRQLPEEGLKFMVYLQKENIIDESGMPKERFSAEFPKEGPSILRIQQVVRGDSAAYFCASSPLPSQASLGGYTFGSGTRLTVV.

CDR3 residues: CASSLRPAGDSHEQFF. The CDR3 coding sequence is TGTGCCAGCTCTCTGAGACCAGCGGGAGATTCGCACGAGCAGTTCTTC. The chain uses TRBV7-2 and TRBJ2-1, with 8 bases identical to TRBD2. With V trimmed by 8 bases and J by 10 bases, 19 bases remained unmatched. Germline values: CDR1 SGHTA, CDR2 FQGNSA. The CDR3 covers 16 residues.

In its sample, this clonotype was seen once. The chain carries TRBV7-3 and TRBJ2-2; TRBD2 matches 9 bases. The CDR3 totals 16 residues. J lost 4 bases, V lost 5 bases, and 8 bases had no gene match. CDR1 is SGHTA and CDR2 is FQGTGA in the germline V gene. CDR3 bases: TGTGCCAGCAGCAAAACAGCTAGCGGGACCACCGGGGAGCTGTTTTTT. Its translation: CASSKTASGTTGELFF. Together with reference TRBV7-3 and TRBJ2-2, the CDR3 gives the full variable domain: GAGVSQTPSNKVTEKGKYVELRCDPISGHTALYWYRQSLGQGPEFLIYFQGTGAADDSGLPNDRFFAVRPEGSVSTLKIQRTERGDSAVYLCASSKTASGTTGELFFGEGSRLTVL.

The rearrangement uses TRBV12-5 and TRBJ2-1, with D tentatively TRBD1 or TRBD2 (5 bases each). Between the trimmed V and J ends, which lost 5 bases and 15 bases, there was a span of 14 bases. CDR1 and CDR2 from the germline V gene are LGHNT and FRNRAP. This CDR3 has 11 residues. CDR3 nucleotides: TGTGCTAGTGGTCGGGACGGCCCAAGGTTCTTC. As protein: CASGRDGPRFF.

This clonotype was recorded at least ten times. The chain combines TRBV7-9 with TRBJ2-7; 14 nucleotides line up with TRBD2. CDR3 length equals 17 residues. V shed 0 bases and J 4 bases; nucleotides not matched to a gene: 5. Per the germline V gene, CDR1 is SEHNR and CDR2 is FQNEAQ (reference sequence). CDR3 sequence (DNA): TGTGCCAGCAGCTTAGCCCTGGGACTAGCGGGGGCATACGAGCAGTACTTC. Its translation is CASSLALGLAGAYEQYF.

The J gene is TRBJ2-4, the V gene TRBV11-2; TRBD1 aligns across 7 bases. Germline loops: CDR1 SGHAT, CDR2 FQNNGV. The CDR3 contains 16 residues. The trim removed 5 bases at V and 0 bases at J, leaving 7 bases unmatched. CDR3 amino acids: CASSATGQLAKNIQYF. CDR3 nucleotides: TGTGCCAGCAGCGCCACGGGACAGCTAGCCAAAAACATTCAGTACTTC.

Concerning this clonotype: A much larger clone is a single base away; this may be a read error. The chain combines TRBV12-3 or TRBV12-4 with TRBJ2-2; unclear D gene. This CDR3 contains 11 residues. The ends were cut back, 8 bases at V and 5 bases at J, with 6 bases in the middle. CDR3 residues: CASFGTGELFF. The DNA of the CDR3 is TGTGCCAGCTTCGGGACCGGGGAGCTGTTTTTT.

The sample holds many counts of this clonotype. The rearrangement joins TRBV6-2 or TRBV6-3 to TRBJ1-5; 7 positions agree with TRBD1. Germline V gene lookup returns CDR1 MNHEY and CDR2 SVGEGT. CDR3 length: 14 residues. After removal of 7 bases from V and 4 bases from J, the junction contained 7 bases not matched to a gene. CDR3 sequence reads: CASKKGAANQPQHF. The CDR3 DNA reads as TGTGCCAGCAAGAAGGGGGCGGCAAATCAGCCCCAGCATTTT.

This clonotype was counted ten times or more. V usage is TRBV7-9 and J usage is TRBJ1-5; D remains unclear. This CDR3 spans 12 amino acids. Germline assignment: CDR1 SEHNR and CDR2 FQNEAQ (reference sequence). V lost 5 bases and J lost 3, with 5 bases in between. CDR3 in amino acids: CASSQDNQPQHF. The CDR3 coding sequence is TGTGCCAGCAGCCAAGACAATCAGCCCCAGCATTTT. Drawing the rest from reference TRBV7-9 and TRBJ1-5, the complete variable domain is DTGVSQNPRHKITKRGQNVTFRCDPISEHNRLYWYRQTLGQGPEFLTYFQNEAQLEKSRLLSDRFSAERPKGSFSTLEIQRTEQGDSAMYLCASSQDNQPQHFGDGTRLSIL.

This clonotype was picked up many times. The V gene is TRBV28, the J gene TRBJ1-2; no reliable D call. CDR1 MDHEN and CDR2 SYDVKM come from the germline V gene. CDR3 length equals 13 residues. Trimming took 3 bases from V and 6 from J, leaving 11 bases between them. CDR3 protein: CASSFRVSHGYTF. CDR3 sequence (DNA): TGTGCCAGCAGTTTTAGGGTCTCTCATGGCTACACCTTC.

This clonotype came up many times. This sequence joins TRBV2 and TRBJ2-3; D is undetermined. The germline V gene encodes CDR1 SNHLY and CDR2 FYNNEI. The CDR3 is 13 amino acids. V lost 8 bases and J lost 5, with 14 bases in between. The CDR3 DNA follows: TGTGCCAGCTTGGAATGGCCCCAAGATACGCAGTATTTT. It codes for CASLEWPQDTQYF. Full variable domain (missing parts from reference TRBV2 and TRBJ2-3): EPEVTQTPSHQVTQMGQEVILRCVPISNHLYFYWYRQILGQKVEFLVSFYNNEISEKSEIFDDQFSVERPDGSNFTLKIRSTKLEDSAMYFCASLEWPQDTQYFGPGTRLTVL.

This sequence joins TRBV6-5 and TRBJ1-2, with D possibly being TRBD1 (6 bases). The CDR3 consists of 14 residues. Germline V gene sequence: CDR1 MNHEY, CDR2 SVGAGI. V lost 0 bases and J lost 4, with 9 bases in between. For the CDR3, the DNA is TGTGCCAGCAGTTACTCACAGGGATCCTATGGCTACACCTTC. It encodes CASSYSQGSYGYTF.

This clonotype was seen more than once but under ten times. The rearrangement uses TRBV4-3 and TRBJ2-7; unclear D gene. V lost 0 bases and J 1 base, leaving 10 bases between the germline ends. In germline, CDR1 is LGHNA, CDR2 YSLEER. The CDR3 loop spans 15 amino acids. CDR3 coding DNA: TGCGCCAGCAGCCAAGATAACTCCCTGTCCTACGAGCAGTACTTC. Its protein is CASSQDNSLSYEQYF.

The V call is TRBV20-1, the J call TRBJ2-1; TRBD2 aligns across 7 bases. The V segment lost 6 bases and the J segment 5 bases; nucleotides outside the gene matches: 10. The germline gives CDR1 DFQATT, CDR2 SNEGSKA (reference sequence). This CDR3 is 14 amino acids long. The CDR3 reads CSARSPGGNNEQFF. The CDR3 DNA reads TGCAGTGCCCGTTCTCCCGGGGGGAACAATGAGCAGTTCTTC.

V is TRBV12-3 or TRBV12-4 and J is TRBJ1-2; no clear D gene. CDR3 length: 13 residues. V lost 3 bases and J lost 2, with 7 bases in between. In nucleotides, the CDR3 is TGTGCCAGCAGTTTGGGCAGAAACTATGGCTACACCTTC. It codes for CASSLGRNYGYTF.

This clonotype has a count of ten or more. This chain connects TRBV10-3 to TRBJ2-3, with D perhaps TRBD2 (6 bases). This CDR3 has 15 residues. Germline loops: CDR1 ENHRY, CDR2 SYGVKD. The V end was cut by 4 bases, the J end by 3 bases, with 14 bases between. The CDR3 region is CAISGRVAGTDTQYF. The CDR3, as DNA: TGTGCCATCAGTGGGCGGGTCGCGGGAACAGATACGCAGTATTTT.

Ten or more counts support this clonotype. This CDR3 reads CASSQDLNLGTEAFF. CDR3 sequence (DNA): TGCGCCAGCAGCCAAGATCTGAATTTGGGCACTGAAGCTTTCTTT. The chain is built from TRBV4-3 and TRBJ1-1; no reliable D call. Germline V CDR1 and CDR2: LGHNA, YSLEER. The V gene lost 0 bases and the J gene lost 4 bases, with 12 bases spanning the gap. This CDR3 region has 15 residues.

The rearrangement uses TRBV6-5 and TRBJ2-1; D might be TRBD1 or TRBD2, each matching 5 bases. Trimming removed 7 bases at V and 8 bases at J, with 27 bases between. The CDR3 runs to 17 residues. In germline, CDR1 is MNHEY, CDR2 SVGAGI. The CDR3 DNA sequence: TGTGCCAGCACCACTTCGTGGGGGAGCCTATCGAGGGATGAGCAGTTCTTC. Its protein product is CASTTSWGSLSRDEQFF.

This clonotype was observed a few times. This sequence joins TRBV6-1 and TRBJ1-1, with unresolved D. CDR3 length: 14 amino acids. V lost 8 bases and J lost 2, with 15 bases in between. Germline lookup yields CDR1 MNHNS and CDR2 SASEGT. CDR3 sequence reads: CASELTGLNTEAFF. DNA for the CDR3: TGTGCCAGCGAACTGACCGGTTTAAACACTGAAGCTTTCTTT.

This clonotype was observed a few times. This rearrangement joins TRBV7-2 to TRBJ1-4; D call uncertain. V was shortened by 5 bases and J by 8 bases, with 12 bases between the two germline ends. This CDR3 comprises 13 residues. In germline, CDR1 is SGHTA, CDR2 FQGNSA. CDR3 loop: CASSREDWEKLFF. DNA for the CDR3: TGTGCCAGCAGCCGGGAGGACTGGGAAAAACTGTTTTTT.

This clonotype turned up a few times. The rearrangement joins TRBV4-3 to TRBJ1-1, with 7 nucleotides matching TRBD1. The V and J ends lost 5 bases and 0 bases, in that order; junction bases with no gene match: 3. The germline V gene has CDR1 LGHNA and CDR2 YSLEER. This CDR3 spans 14 amino acids. CDR3 region: CASSSGQMNTEAFF. CDR3 in DNA: TGCGCCAGCAGCTCGGGACAGATGAACACTGAAGCTTTCTTT.

This chain uses TRBV7-2 with TRBJ2-3; D is unclear. The CDR3 extends over 15 amino acids. CDR1 SGHTA and CDR2 FQGNSA come from the germline V gene. Trimming left V 3 bases short and J 3 bases short, with 13 bases between. The CDR3 coding sequence is TGTGCCAGCAGCTTGAATTTATGGGGAACAGATACGCAGTATTTT. Translated, it gives CASSLNLWGTDTQYF.

This clonotype has a handful of counts. V usage is TRBV7-6 and J usage is TRBJ2-7, with TRBD1 matching over 12 bases. V lost 5 bases and J lost 7; bases outside the gene matches: 9. Germline V gene data show CDR1 as SGHVS and CDR2 as FNYEAQ. This CDR3 is 15 amino acids long. CDR3 DNA sequence: TGTGCCAGCAGCCCCCCGGGACAGGGGGCTCGTGAGCAGTACTTC. Residues: CASSPPGQGAREQYF.

The sample holds a few counts of this clonotype. The V and J genes are TRBV6-2 or TRBV6-3 and TRBJ1-5, with 9 bases matching TRBD1. Germline assignment: CDR1 MNHEY and CDR2 SVGEGT. This CDR3 has 15 residues. V shed 6 bases and J 5 bases; nucleotides not matched to a gene: 8. DNA of the CDR3: TGTGCCAGCAGAACTCAACGGACAGGGGATCAGCCCCAGCATTTT. Its translation is CASRTQRTGDQPQHF.